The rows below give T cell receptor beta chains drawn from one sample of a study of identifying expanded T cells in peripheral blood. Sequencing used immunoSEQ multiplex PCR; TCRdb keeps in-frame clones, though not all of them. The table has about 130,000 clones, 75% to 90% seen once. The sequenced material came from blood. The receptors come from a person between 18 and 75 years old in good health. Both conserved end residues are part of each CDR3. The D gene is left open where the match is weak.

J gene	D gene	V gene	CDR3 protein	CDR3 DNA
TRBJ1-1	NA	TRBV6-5	CASSRANTEAFF	TGTGCCAGCAGTCGGGCGAACACTGAAGCTTTCTTT
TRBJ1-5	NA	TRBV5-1	CASSPGAGLNQPQHF	TGCGCCAGCAGCCCTGGAGCAGGATTGAATCAGCCCCAGCATTTT
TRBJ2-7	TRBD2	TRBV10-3	CAISGTGGTGGYEQYF	TGTGCCATCTCGGGGACGGGGGGAACTGGGGGCTACGAGCAGTACTTC
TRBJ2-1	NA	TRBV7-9	CASSIYLGQPREQFF	TGTGCCAGCAGCATATACCTCGGACAGCCGCGAGAGCAGTTCTTC
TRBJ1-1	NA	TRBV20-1	CSAQLRSEAFF	TGCAGTGCACAGCTACGGAGTGAAGCTTTCTTT
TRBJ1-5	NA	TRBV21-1	CASSTTYSNQPQHF	TGTGCCAGCAGCACTACTTATAGCAATCAGCCCCAGCATTTT
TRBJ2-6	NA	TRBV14	CASSQGPSGANVLTF	TGTGCCAGCAGCCAAGGCCCCTCTGGGGCCAACGTCCTGACTTTC
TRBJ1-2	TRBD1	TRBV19	CASSIRFQGALGYTF	TGTGCCAGTAGTATAAGATTTCAGGGGGCTCTTGGCTACACCTTC
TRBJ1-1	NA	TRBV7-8	CASSLVEGGRFMNTEAFF	TGTGCCAGCAGCTTAGTTGAAGGGGGTAGATTCATGAACACTGAAGCTTTCTTT
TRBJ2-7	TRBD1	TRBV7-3	CASSLMGQGHEQYF	TGTGCCAGCAGCTTAATGGGACAGGGCCACGAGCAGTACTTC
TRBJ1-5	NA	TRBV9	CASSVGSGEQPQHF	TGTGCCAGCAGCGTAGGGTCAGGGGAACAGCCCCAGCATTTT